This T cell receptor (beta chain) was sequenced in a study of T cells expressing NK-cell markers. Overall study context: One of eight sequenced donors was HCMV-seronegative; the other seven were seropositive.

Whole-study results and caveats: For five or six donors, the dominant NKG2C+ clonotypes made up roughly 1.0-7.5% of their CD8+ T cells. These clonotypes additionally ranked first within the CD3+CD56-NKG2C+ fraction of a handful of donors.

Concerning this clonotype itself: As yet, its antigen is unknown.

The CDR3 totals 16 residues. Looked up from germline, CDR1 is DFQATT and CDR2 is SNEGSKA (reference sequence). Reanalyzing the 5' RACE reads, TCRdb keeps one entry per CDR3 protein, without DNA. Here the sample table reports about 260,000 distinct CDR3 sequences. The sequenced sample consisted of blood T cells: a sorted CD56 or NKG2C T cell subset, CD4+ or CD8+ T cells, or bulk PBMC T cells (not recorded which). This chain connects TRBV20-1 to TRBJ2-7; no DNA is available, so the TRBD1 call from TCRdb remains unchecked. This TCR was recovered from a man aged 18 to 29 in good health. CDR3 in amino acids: CSALPRDRQVVGEQYF.